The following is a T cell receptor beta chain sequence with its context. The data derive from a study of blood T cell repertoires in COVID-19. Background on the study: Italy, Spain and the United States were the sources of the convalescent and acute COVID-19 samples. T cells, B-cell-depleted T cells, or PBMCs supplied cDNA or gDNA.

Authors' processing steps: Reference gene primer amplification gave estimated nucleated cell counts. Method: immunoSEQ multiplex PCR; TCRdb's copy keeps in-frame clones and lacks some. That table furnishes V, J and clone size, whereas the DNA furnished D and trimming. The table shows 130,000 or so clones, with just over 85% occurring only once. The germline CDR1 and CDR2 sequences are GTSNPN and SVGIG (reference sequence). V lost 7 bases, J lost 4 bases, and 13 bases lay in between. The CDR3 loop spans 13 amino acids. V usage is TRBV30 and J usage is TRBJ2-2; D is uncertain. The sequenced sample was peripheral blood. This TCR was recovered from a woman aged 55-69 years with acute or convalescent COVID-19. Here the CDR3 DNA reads TGTGCCTTTCCCCAGGTCATCACCGGGGAGCTGTTTTTT. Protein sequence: CAFPQVITGELFF.